The T cell receptor beta chain described here comes from a study of cytomegalovirus exposure and HLA in healthy donors (dated by TCRdb to 2016 to 2017). Study-level background: An earlier analysis of around 600 of the donors reported approximately 290 Gb of sequence data and 120 million or so unique TCR beta sequences from around 200 million T cells. About 300 gigabases of sequencing data and around 85 million unique TCR sequences made up an early release that covered 500 to 650 HLA-typed donors. Among the approximately 400 genotyped donors, around 81% belonged to the genetic ancestry cluster associated with self-reported Caucasian donors. The aim of the study was to test whether cataloging public T cell receptors could identify signatures of past pathogen exposure. The study profiled the T cell repertoires of 666 subjects by immunosequencing and related them to cytomegalovirus serostatus. Besides the first cohort of approximately 710 subjects, a separate validation cohort made up of over a hundred different subjects was used. To predict cytomegalovirus infection status, the study combined high-throughput TCR immunosequencing, statistical association of individual TCRs with disease status, and machine learning. In a later analysis, previously published TCR beta repertoires from 670 or so donors were re-analyzed and high-resolution HLA genotyping was added so that TCR occurrence patterns could be studied. Rather than drawing on any new phenotypic data, the later analysis identified candidate immune exposures from TCR beta sequences and the way those sequences occurred across donors. An earlier analysis of 500 to 750 of the donors applied high-throughput TCR beta sequencing to assess whether each TCR beta V gene segment acted as functional or pseudogenic. Alongside the repertoire data, information on donor age, sex, ethnicity and CMV serostatus was compiled. A later genetic analysis used genome-wide SNP genotypes for about 60% of the roughly 700 donors, treating that subset as a discovery cohort. Every discovery cohort repertoire had been produced on one sequencing platform. Class I and class II HLA loci were covered by the typing at four-digit resolution. The number of typed donors differed by locus: roughly 629-640 for A, B, C, DRB1 and DQB1; approximately 530 for DQA1; approximately 600 for DPA1; and about 470 for DPB1. Roughly 5 DR-DQ haplotypes were handled as single units for association and clustering, since linkage in the cohort was strong. Among 398 genotyped donors of the cohort, an average of approximately 240,000 unique TCR beta nucleotide sequences were sequenced per donor, around 20% of them non-productive.

About this clone: The antigen it recognizes is unknown. Base qualities are not provided; no much larger clone lies one nucleotide away.

The CDR3 contains 15 residues, cysteine and phenylalanine counted. This entry keeps only the CDR3 DNA: 45 bases, framed from base 1. Taken from the germline V gene (reference sequence), the CDR1 and CDR2 loops are MNHEY and SMNVEV. For this chain, trimming is 7 bases at the V end and 2 bases at the J end, and the number of junction bases without a gene match is 8. Study-level results and caveats: Correlated functional status among segregating V segments might reflect linkage disequilibrium, but an unknown experimental factor could not be ruled out. A further reported finding was that TCR beta sequences accurately predicted the HLA-A and HLA-B alleles for most subjects in the first cohort. A group of highly shared sequence variants was considered likely to be a technical artifact of the sequencing pipeline. In vitro tests confirmed that a few of the cytomegalovirus-associated TCR beta chains recognize cytomegalovirus antigens. A later analysis reported that several top co-occurrence clusters appeared linked to parvovirus B19, influenza, CMV and Epstein-Barr virus. For the cohort, immune exposure information was limited to CMV serostatus. A total of about 150 TCR beta chains were listed by the study as associated with cytomegalovirus. Presence/absence analyses assumed roughly uniform sequencing depth across donors, an assumption that may not hold. Assigning TCR associations to individual alleles was difficult when HLA alleles, especially DR and DQ, strongly co-occurred. The classifier was reported to diagnose cytomegalovirus status with high specificity and sensitivity in both the original and validation cohorts. Because HLA typing was missing for some donors at each locus, association tests included only the typed subset. While some public TCRs were present in many individuals, most TCR sequences turned up only very rarely across donors. Compared with equally common non-associated chains, HLA-associated TCR beta chains in a later analysis were more clonally expanded and had lower generation probabilities. This cohort had only TCR beta chains sequenced, and the lack of alpha or paired-chain data limited which features could be detected. The authors suggested that the approach could potentially be extended to other disease states and immunological phenotypes. A later analysis found that TCR association rates varied across HLA loci, with DRB1 alleles showing the most associated TCRs and HLA-C alleles the fewest. Specific HLA alleles were associated with more than 15,000 TCR beta sequences at a false discovery rate of 0.05 in a later analysis. Most CMV-associated TCR beta chains appeared to be HLA-restricted in a later analysis, and the HLA associations seemed to be driven largely by CMV exposure. V-gene and J-gene trimming of TCR beta chains was associated with a missense DCLRE1C variant in a later genetic analysis, and the association was replicated in an independent cohort. In an earlier analysis of fewer than 750 of the donors, most TCR beta V segments were observed in productive rearrangements about 90% or about 30% of the time, broadly matching IMGT annotations. The 87-base-pair reads could not distinguish some IMGT-functional V segments, including TRBV6-2 and TRBV6-3, so those segments were excluded. The earlier analysis of some 560 of the donors excluded seventeen rarely observed V segments, including chromosome 9 orphons, because counts were too low. Compared with the roughly 600-donor mean, donors in an Asian-associated ancestry cluster had fewer N-insertions in productive TCRs, according to a later genetic analysis.

In total, about 650 healthy bone marrow donors made up the cohort. At the time of sampling, all cohort members were nominally healthy, though unrecorded immune exposures were likely present. The donor tested CMV seronegative and was one of the 352 seronegative cohort members. A peripheral blood sample was provided by each donor, and peripheral blood mononuclear cells were used for TCR beta sequencing. The Qiagen DNeasy Blood Extraction Kit was used to extract genomic DNA from the blood cell samples. The library was produced with the immunoSEQ multiplex PCR assay. For the multiplex PCR, a mixture combining 60 forward primers for TCR Vbeta segments and 13 reverse primers for TCR Jbeta segments was used. A multiplex PCR assay on genomic DNA amplified the CDR3 region of rearranged TCR beta genes. Amplified TCR beta libraries were sequenced as 87-base-pair reads on the Illumina HiSeq System. Processing in the source paper ran as follows. In a later analysis, tens of millions of unique TCR beta chains were counted across the 500 to 850 repertoires, and around 10 million of these chains were shared by at least two donors. Raw reads were error-corrected and collapsed into unique sequences with a nearest-neighbor algorithm that merged closely related sequences to remove PCR and sequencing errors. Alignment of CDR3 sequences to IMGT reference sequences was used to assign V, D and J gene segments. Each retained sequence needed at least a six-nucleotide match to both a V gene segment and a J gene segment. A rearrangement was called productive if the CDR3 had no stop codons and remained in frame with V and J, and every other rearrangement was called non-productive. Following IMGT convention, CDR3 was defined as the stretch from the second conserved V-encoded cysteine to the conserved J-encoded phenylalanine. The earlier analysis of about 640 of the donors excluded any sequence lacking an unambiguous match to a single V gene segment. In an earlier analysis of a few hundred of the donors, V segments were called functional above 56.7% productive rearrangements and were called segregating when the between-donor standard deviation exceeded 5%. A statistical classification framework was developed to diagnose cytomegalovirus status using the catalog of TCR beta chain sequences. In a later analysis, TCR nucleotide sequences were compared against IMGT/GENE-DB human TR gene sequences so that V and J genes could be assigned. The TCRdist pipeline was used in a later analysis to assign CDR3 sequences and most-parsimonious VDJ recombination scenarios. In a later analysis, each TCR beta chain was defined by its CDR3 amino acid sequence together with its V-gene family, and reads without a unique V-gene family were excluded. To address suspected cross-contamination and a sequencing artifact, a later analysis removed a few hundred highly shared, low-generation-probability nucleotide sequences. For each public chain, a later analysis derived a clonal expansion index from normalized ranks of inferred template counts within each repertoire. In a later analysis, generation probabilities were computed using a VDJ recombination model fitted to out-of-frame rearrangements, and the results were checked against IGoR. In a later analysis, TCR-TCR, TCR-HLA and TCR-CMV co-occurrence was scored with hypergeometric tests, and a repertoire-size bias correction was applied to TCR pairs. A later analysis estimated false discovery rates by permuting HLA or CMV assignments 20 times. In a later analysis, co-occurring TCRs were grouped with DBSCAN, and TCRdist sequence similarity was added when clustering was performed within HLA-allele-positive subsets. For co-occurrence clustering, repertoires with fewer than 30,000 or more than 120,000 public chains were excluded, along with five repertoires with anomalous nucleotide sharing. TCRdb stores this immuneACCESS table with in-frame sequences only. Part of the clones is absent; in the studies checked, under half of the shortfall reflects unresolved V genes, and no reason is known for the rest. From that table come the V and J calls and clone size; the DNA was used to work out D and trimming. This sample is represented by around 150,000 clones; 60% to 80% of them were singletons. Clones ranked in the top ten supply less than 2% of the sample.

The sample taken for sequencing was PBMCs. The sequence was obtained from a woman between 25 and 40 years old in good health and CMV-seronegative. The rearranged segments are TRBV27 and TRBJ2-1, and 7 junctional nucleotides match TRBD1. The nucleotide sequence is given as TGTGCCAGCACCGAATGGGGACAGCCCTACAATGAGCAGTTCTTC. This sequence encodes CASTEWGQPYNEQFF.